This TCR beta chain was documented in a study of PD-1 blockade in classical Hodgkin lymphoma. The length of the CDR3 is 14 residues. CDR1 and CDR2 from the germline V gene are MNHEY and SMNVEV (reference sequence). V was pared by 5 bases and J by 2 bases, with 13 bases between. Using immunoSEQ multiplex PCR, the repertoire was profiled, and TCRdb retains in-frame clones only, with some absent. This table has tens of thousands of clones, about 91% appearing once. In every patient, relapse followed autologous stem cell transplantation, while exposure to brentuximab vedotin differed. The specimen comprised peripheral blood mononuclear cells (PBMCs), sampled before the second cycle of nivolumab. This chain uses TRBV27 with TRBJ2-7; tentative D call: TRBD1 (5 bases). This receptor was taken from a human donor with classical Hodgkin lymphoma. CDR3 DNA: TGTGCCAGCAGTAACGACAGTCCGCCCTACGAGCAGTACTTC. Translated: CASSNDSPPYEQYF.